This TCR beta chain was recorded in a study of T cells in Graves' hyperthyroidism and ophthalmopathy. Whole-study findings and limits: A median around 6.4 months before onset, the model predicted ophthalmopathy. The authors' 13 V-J model separated ophthalmopathy from stable hyperthyroidism. Expanded thyroid clonotypes (above 0.001) were mostly also found in blood.

TCR beta CDR3 regions were amplified from RNA. RT-PCR in the first round (using the HTBI primer set) targeted the TCR CDR3. One entry per CDR3 protein, called by TCRdb with MiXCR from the multiplex PCR reads. The table has about 660,000 distinct CDR3 sequences, just under 45% seen once; the top ten hold less than 8.5%. Clinical symptoms, serum thyroxine, TRAb, thyroid ultrasound and orbital computed tomography established diagnosis. This clonotype was recorded at least ten times. Its antigen is currently unknown. The material sequenced was peripheral blood or thyroid tissue (not recorded which). This TCR derives from an adult man with Graves' disease, either hyperthyroidism or ophthalmopathy (not recorded which).

CDR3 in amino acids: CASSLTNGQPQHF. The CDR3 DNA is TGTGCCAGCAGCTTAACCAACGGGCAGCCCCAGCATTTT. V gene TRBV7-3 combines with J gene TRBJ1-5, with D uncertain. Deletions cut 0 bases from V and 7 bases from J, with 7 bases between. Germline loops: CDR1 SGHTA, CDR2 FQGTGA. The CDR3 spans 13 residues. The entire variable domain, with the rest obtained from reference TRBV7-3 and TRBJ1-5, is as follows: GAGVSQTPSNKVTEKGKYVELRCDPISGHTALYWYRQSLGQGPEFLIYFQGTGAADDSGLPNDRFFAVRPEGSVSTLKIQRTERGDSAVYLCASSLTNGQPQHFGDGTRLSIL.